This T cell receptor beta chain was profiled in a study of T cell responses to AZD1222 COVID-19 vaccine (dated by TCRdb to 2020 to 2023). Describing the broader study: A total of under 250 trial participants underwent TCR sequencing, of whom about 200 had received two doses of AZD1222 and 26 had received two doses of the MenACWY control vaccine. Enrollment into the trials was organized by age into subgroups of 18-55, 56-69 and 70-plus years, and those subgroups contained about 160, 30 and 59 TCR-sequenced participants, respectively. Results and caveats for the whole study, not just this receptor: Because no samples from the day 14 peak response were available, repertoires could be characterized only after the peak T cell response. The vaccine-associated CD4 TCRs covered the entire spike protein, and the dominant responses fell in regions 160-218 and 743-854. Only five to seven AZD1222 recipients were SARS-CoV-2 seropositive at baseline, limiting conclusions about previously exposed vaccinees. Participants were mostly white British, with more females than males. The authors suggested clonal diversity may have been underestimated. Spike-specific TCR breadth and depth rose significantly after two AZD1222 doses compared with day 0 and with MenACWY recipients. The 56-69-year group was small, and its depth increase did not reach significance, likely because of low power. Nearly half of unique spike-specific TCRs reportedly recognized epitopes outside regions mutated in the B.1.351 and B.1.1.7 variants.

The CDR3 regions of human TCRbeta chains were subjected to immunosequencing. The original methods were these. Repertoire TCRs were matched against a reference library of SARS-CoV-2-specific TCRs generated with the MIRA antigen-specificity platform. Breadth was defined as the fraction of unique TCRs that were SARS-CoV-2-associated, and depth was defined as the fraction of total T cells that were SARS-CoV-2-associated. Using the MIRA data, each spike-specific TCR was mapped to the spike region that the TCR reacts to and placed in a CD4 or CD8 class. Log10-transformed breadth and depth values were compared by one-way ANOVA with Sidak's multiple comparisons tests. TCRdb re-hosts the immuneACCESS table, in-frame sequences only. Its copies lack some clones; in the studies checked, an unresolved V gene accounts for under half of them, and the cause for the rest is not known. D and trimming come from the DNA, and the V and J calls and clone size come from that table. Across this sample there are about 120,000 clones, with approximately 90% seen only once. The ten largest clones represent about 15% of the sample.

With respect to this clone: Its antigen is unknown. No base qualities exist here, and no much larger clone lies one base off it.

In light of the paper, this sample's time point label describes: about 28 days (+/-7) after the second vaccine dose. AZD1222 recipients with second doses at about 4 weeks or about 12 weeks were pooled, because spike-specific TCR depth and breadth did not differ between schedules. Samples from vaccinated people were obtained from the UK trials COV001 and COV002, which included a single-blind randomized controlled phase 2/3 trial of AZD1222 (ChAdOx1 nCoV-19) in healthy adults. For TCRbeta chain sequencing, PBMC samples were collected from trial participants at day 0 and at day 28 after the second dose. According to the germline V gene (reference sequence), CDR1 reads SGHKS and CDR2 reads YYEKEE. The CDR3 spans 18 residues, from the cysteine through the phenylalanine. Kept here is only the CDR3 DNA, which spans 54 bases and is read in frame from base 1. V is clipped by 4 bases and J by 3 bases, and the sequence between their germline boundaries is 26 bases long.

The chain is encoded by TRBV5-5 joined to TRBJ2-7; no D segment can be confidently identified. The source is an adult who received the AZD1222 COVID-19 vaccine. The input for sequencing was peripheral blood, taken 28 days after the second AZD1222 dose. The nucleotide sequence reads as follows: TGTGCCAGCAGCGTTAACAGCCCCGGGCGACGTAGATTCTACGAGCAGTACTTC. It specifies CASSVNSPGRRRFYEQYF.